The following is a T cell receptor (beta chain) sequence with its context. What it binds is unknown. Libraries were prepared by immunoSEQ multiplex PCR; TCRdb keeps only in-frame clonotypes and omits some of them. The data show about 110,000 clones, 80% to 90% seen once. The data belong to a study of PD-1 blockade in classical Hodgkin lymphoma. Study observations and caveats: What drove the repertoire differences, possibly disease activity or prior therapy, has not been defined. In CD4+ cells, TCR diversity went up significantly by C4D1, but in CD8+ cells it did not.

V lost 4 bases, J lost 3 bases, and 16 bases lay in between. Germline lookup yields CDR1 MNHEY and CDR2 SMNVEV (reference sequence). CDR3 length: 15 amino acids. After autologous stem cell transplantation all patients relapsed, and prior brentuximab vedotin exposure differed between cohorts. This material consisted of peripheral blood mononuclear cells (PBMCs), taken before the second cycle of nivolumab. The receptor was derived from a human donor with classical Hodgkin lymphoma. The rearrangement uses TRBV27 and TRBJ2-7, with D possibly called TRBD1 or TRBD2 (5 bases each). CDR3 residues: CASSSRTGRSYEQYF. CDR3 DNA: TGTGCCAGCAGTTCTCGGACGGGACGGAGCTACGAGCAGTACTTC.